Following are 14 T cell receptor beta chains from one sample sequenced in a study of blood T cell repertoires in COVID-19 (dated by TCRdb to 2018 to 2020). Library method: the immunoSEQ multiplex PCR assay. TCRdb took over this immuneACCESS table, retaining in-frame rearrangements with V and J assigned. Such tables are incomplete; in checked studies, under half of the missing clones stem from an unresolved V gene, and the remainder is unexplained. Here the sample has 150,000 or so clones; 79% occur a single time. The top ten clonotypes cover 8.1% of the sample. Sequencing was performed on peripheral blood. Receptors originate from a woman aged 55-69 years with COVID-19, enrolled during active disease.

This clone has just one count. The chain couples TRBV27 to TRBJ2-3; a possible D gene is TRBD1 (6 bases). The germline gives CDR1 MNHEY, CDR2 SMNVEV (reference sequence). This CDR3 is 14 amino acids long. The ends were cut back, 6 bases at V and 4 bases at J, with 14 bases in the middle. CDR3 nucleotides: TGTGCCAGCAGGGGGATCGAGGGGGCAGATACGCAGTATTTT. Translating it yields CASRGIEGADTQYF.

This clone came up a few times. The chain links TRBV5-6 to TRBJ2-2; the match to TRBD1 covers 8 bases. The CDR3 runs 14 residues. V was pared by 5 bases and J by 5 bases, with 5 bases of the junction left unmatched. CDR1 is SGHDT and CDR2 is YYEEEE in the germline V gene. The CDR3 loop is CASRTGEGTGELFF. The CDR3 coding sequence is TGTGCCAGCAGGACAGGGGAAGGGACCGGGGAGCTGTTTTTT.

The chain recombines TRBV6-5 with TRBJ2-1; 9 positions match TRBD2. The junction had 4 bases not matched to a gene; V was cut back by 2 bases and J by 5 bases. The CDR3 is 15 residues long. Germline V lookup: CDR1 MNHEY, CDR2 SVGAGI. The CDR3 sequence is CASSYMAGGNNEQFF. The DNA for the CDR3 is TGTGCCAGCAGTTACATGGCGGGAGGGAACAATGAGCAGTTCTTC.

This clone was recorded a few times. The chain employs TRBV5-4 and TRBJ2-7, with TRBD2 identical over 13 bases. Germline V gene lookup returns CDR1 SGHNT and CDR2 YYREEE (reference sequence). Unmatched junction bases numbered 3, after V lost 4 bases and J lost 2 bases. The CDR3 is 15 amino acids. The CDR3 is CASSTGTSGTYEQYF. The DNA for the CDR3 is TGTGCCAGCAGCACAGGGACTAGCGGGACCTACGAGCAGTACTTC.

The V call is TRBV6-5, the J call TRBJ2-2; D may be TRBD1 (6 bases). This CDR3 region has 13 residues. V lost 10 bases and J 6 bases, leaving 15 bases between the germline ends. Germline CDR1 and CDR2: MNHEY and SVGAGI. CDR3 loop: CATILGGSGELFF. The CDR3 DNA reads as TGTGCCACCATACTTGGGGGCTCCGGGGAGCTGTTTTTT.

The chain carries TRBV5-4 and TRBJ2-7; 11 bases match TRBD2. This CDR3 spans 14 amino acids. V shed 5 bases, J shed 2 bases, and the junction held 3 bases outside the gene matches. Germline CDR1 is SGHNT and CDR2 is YYREEE (reference sequence). CDR3 nucleotide sequence: TGTGCCAGCAGGAATAGCGGGGGGGCCTACGAGCAGTACTTC. Protein product: CASRNSGGAYEQYF.

This clone was counted ten times or more. The gene calls are TRBV6-1 and TRBJ1-1, with a possible D match to TRBD1 (6 bases). V lost 3 bases and J 5 bases, leaving 13 bases between the germline ends. Germline V lookup: CDR1 MNHNS, CDR2 SASEGT. The CDR3 spans 14 residues. The CDR3: CASSEPDRGTEAFF. The CDR3 DNA reads TGTGCCAGCAGTGAGCCGGACAGAGGGACTGAAGCTTTCTTT.

This chain joins TRBV5-1 and TRBJ2-2; 8 nucleotides align to TRBD1. V was pared by 3 bases and J by 0 bases, with 10 bases of the junction left unmatched. This CDR3 has 18 amino acids. The germline V gene encodes CDR1 SGHRS and CDR2 YFSETQ. CDR3 nucleotides: TGCGCCAGCAGCTGGCCGGGACAGGTGAACCCGAACACCGGGGAGCTGTTTTTT. Protein sequence: CASSWPGQVNPNTGELFF.

Only one count was recorded for this clone. The rearrangement joins TRBV15 to TRBJ2-7; 15 bases align to TRBD2. The V gene end was trimmed by 5 bases and the J gene end by 3 bases; junction bases not matched to a gene: 5. CDR3 length equals 16 residues. Germline lookup yields CDR1 LNHNV and CDR2 YYDKDF (reference sequence). DNA for the CDR3: TGTGCCACCAGCTCAGGGGGACTAGCGGGAGGCTACGAGCAGTACTTC. Protein: CATSSGGLAGGYEQYF.

This rearrangement joins TRBV5-1 to TRBJ2-5, with 11 bases identical to TRBD2. CDR1 SGHRS and CDR2 YFSETQ come from the germline V gene. This CDR3 region has 17 residues. The junction had 12 bases not matched to a gene; V was cut back by 4 bases and J by 4 bases. DNA for the CDR3: TGCGCCAGCAGCCCCATATTTAGCGGGGGGGCCAGAGAGACCCAGTACTTC. Residues: CASSPIFSGGARETQYF.

This clone came up once. The V call is TRBV2, the J call TRBJ1-6; D is unclear. This CDR3 comprises 13 residues. The V gene lost 1 base and the J gene lost 7 bases, with 5 bases spanning the gap. Germline CDR1 SNHLY, CDR2 FYNNEI. The CDR3, as DNA: TGTGCCAGCAGTGAAGGGCTGAATTCACCCCTCCACTTT. Its translation is CASSEGLNSPLHF.

V usage is TRBV9 and J usage is TRBJ1-4, with TRBD1 matching 7 bases. The CDR3 is made up of 13 amino acids. Trimming removed 2 bases from V and 7 bases from J; junction bases left unmatched: 2. The germline V gene has CDR1 SGDLS and CDR2 YYNGEE. The CDR3 is CASSVRQGEKLFF. CDR3 in DNA: TGTGCCAGCAGCGTCAGACAGGGTGAAAAACTGTTTTTT.

The chain has TRBV3-1 (or the pseudogene TRBV3-2) and TRBJ2-1; D is ambiguous. The V and J ends lost 1 base and 4 bases respectively, with 11 bases between them. The CDR3 contains 15 residues. Germline CDR1 reads LGHDT; CDR2 reads YNNKEL (reference sequence). The CDR3, as DNA: TGTGCCAGCAGCCAAGTACTTCATCTTTACAATGAGCAGTTCTTC. Its protein is CASSQVLHLYNEQFF.

This rearrangement joins TRBV10-3 to TRBJ1-5; no definite D call. Germline-derived CDR1 and CDR2 are ENHRY and SYGVKD. Trimming removed 0 bases at V and 3 bases at J, with 9 bases between. This CDR3 has 15 residues. The CDR3 is CAISESPGNNQPQHF. The DNA for the CDR3 is TGTGCCATCAGTGAGTCGCCGGGGAACAATCAGCCCCAGCATTTT.